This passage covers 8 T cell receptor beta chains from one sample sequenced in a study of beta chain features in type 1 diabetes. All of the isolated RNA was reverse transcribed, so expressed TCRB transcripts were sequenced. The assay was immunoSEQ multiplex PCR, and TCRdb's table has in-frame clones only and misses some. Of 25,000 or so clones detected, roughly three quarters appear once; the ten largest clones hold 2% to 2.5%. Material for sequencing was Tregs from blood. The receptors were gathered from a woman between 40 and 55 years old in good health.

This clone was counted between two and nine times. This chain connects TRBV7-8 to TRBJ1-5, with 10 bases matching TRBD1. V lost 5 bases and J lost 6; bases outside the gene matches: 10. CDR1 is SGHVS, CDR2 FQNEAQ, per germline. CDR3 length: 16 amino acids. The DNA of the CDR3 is TGTGCCAGCAGCCCCTGGACAGGGGGAAGCGGTCAGCCCCAGCATTTT. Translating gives CASSPWTGGSGQPQHF.

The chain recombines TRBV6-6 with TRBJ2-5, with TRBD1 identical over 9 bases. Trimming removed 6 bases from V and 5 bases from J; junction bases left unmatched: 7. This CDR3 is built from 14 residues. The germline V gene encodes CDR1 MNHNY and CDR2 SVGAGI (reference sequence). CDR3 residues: CASSAGTGWETQYF. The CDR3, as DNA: TGTGCCAGCAGCGCCGGGACAGGGTGGGAGACCCAGTACTTC.

CDR3 in DNA: TGCGCCAGCAGCCCTTTTAGCGGGGGCCCTCGGGAGACCCAGTACTTC. Translation: CASSPFSGGPRETQYF. This chain uses TRBV5-1 with TRBJ2-5, with 9 bases matching TRBD2. CDR1 is SGHRS, CDR2 YFSETQ, per germline. The CDR3 is 16 residues long. V dropped 4 bases and J dropped 5; count of bases not matched to a gene: 12.

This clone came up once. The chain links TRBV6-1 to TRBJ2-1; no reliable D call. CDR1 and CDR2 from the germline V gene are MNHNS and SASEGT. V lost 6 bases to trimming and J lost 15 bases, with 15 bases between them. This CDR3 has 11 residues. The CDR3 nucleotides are TGTGCCAGCAGGGCAGGCTTCACATCGTTCTTC. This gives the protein CASRAGFTSFF.

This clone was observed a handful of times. The CDR3: CASSLIEAGNTIYF. CDR3 coding DNA: TGTGCCAGCAGCTTGATAGAGGCCGGAAACACCATATATTTT. The chain has TRBV7-2 and TRBJ1-3; no clear D. Germline values: CDR1 SGHTA, CDR2 FQGNSA. The CDR3 runs to 14 residues. Trimming removed 3 bases from V and 4 bases from J, with 10 bases in between.

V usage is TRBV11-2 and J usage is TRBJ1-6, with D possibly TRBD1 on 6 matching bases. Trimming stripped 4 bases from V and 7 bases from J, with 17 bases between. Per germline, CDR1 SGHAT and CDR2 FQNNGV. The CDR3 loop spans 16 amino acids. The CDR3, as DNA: TGTGCCAGCAGCTCCAGGGCGACAGGATGGAATTCACCCCTCCACTTT. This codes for CASSSRATGWNSPLHF.

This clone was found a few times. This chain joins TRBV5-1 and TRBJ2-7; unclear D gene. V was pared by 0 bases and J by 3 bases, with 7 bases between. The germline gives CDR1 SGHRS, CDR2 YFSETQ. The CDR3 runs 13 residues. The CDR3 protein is CASSLGAIYEQYF. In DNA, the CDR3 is TGCGCCAGCAGCTTGGGGGCTATCTACGAGCAGTACTTC. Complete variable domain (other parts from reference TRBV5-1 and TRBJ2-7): KAGVTQTPRYLIKTRGQQVTLSCSPISGHRSVSWYQQTPGQGLQFLFEYFSETQRNKGNFPGRFSGRQFSNSRSEMNVSTLELGDSALYLCASSLGAIYEQYFGPGTRLTVT.

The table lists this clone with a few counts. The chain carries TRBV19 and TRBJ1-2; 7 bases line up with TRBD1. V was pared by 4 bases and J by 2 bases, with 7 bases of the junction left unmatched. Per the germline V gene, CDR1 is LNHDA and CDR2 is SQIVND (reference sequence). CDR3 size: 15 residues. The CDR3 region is CASSRTGARNYGYTF. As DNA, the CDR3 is TGTGCCAGTAGTAGAACAGGGGCGCGGAACTATGGCTACACCTTC.